Shown below are 29 T cell receptor beta chains from a single sample sequenced in a study of shared clonotypes between healthy human individuals. TCRdb keeps only in-frame clones here, not all; method: immunoSEQ multiplex PCR. The table records about 730,000 clones, roughly two thirds of them present only once. The source material was memory CD4+ T cells sorted from blood. The subset: CD45RA-negative fraction. The receptors stem from a woman aged 25 to 39 in good health.

The V gene is TRBV9, the J gene TRBJ1-2; the D is unclear. Trimming removed 4 bases at V and 4 bases at J, with 23 bases between. This CDR3 has 17 residues. Germline values: CDR1 SGDLS, CDR2 YYNGEE. DNA for the CDR3: TGTGCCAGCAGCCCCCGTACTCCACGGGGAGAAAGCTATGGCTACACCTTC. Encoded protein: CASSPRTPRGESYGYTF.

The chain joins TRBV28 to TRBJ2-1, with 12 bases fitting TRBD2. The J segment lost 6 bases and the V segment lost 3 bases, leaving 6 bases of the junction unmatched. The CDR3 has 16 residues. Germline-derived CDR1 and CDR2 are MDHEN and SYDVKM. The CDR3 DNA reads as TGTGCCAGCAGTTTGACTAGCGGGAGTATGGGCAATGAGCAGTTCTTC. This gives the protein CASSLTSGSMGNEQFF.

V and J are TRBV6-5 and TRBJ2-7, with D hard to call. CDR1 and CDR2 from the germline V gene are MNHEY and SVGAGI. The CDR3 loop spans 14 amino acids. V was cut by 2 bases and J by 3 bases, with 11 bases left in between. CDR3 nucleotides: TGTGCCAGCAGTTACAGAGACCACAACTACGAGCAGTACTTC. It translates to CASSYRDHNYEQYF.

This chain joins TRBV11-2 and TRBJ2-2; the D gene is possibly TRBD1 (5 bases). Trimming left V 6 bases short and J 7 bases short, with 12 bases between. CDR3 length equals 13 residues. Germline V CDR1 and CDR2: SGHAT, FQNNGV. The CDR3 sequence is CASRTDRIGELFF. The CDR3 nucleotides are TGTGCCAGCAGAACTGACAGAATCGGGGAGCTGTTTTTT.

The chain couples TRBV18 to TRBJ1-1; D might be TRBD1 (6 bases). Germline V gene lookup returns CDR1 KGHSH and CDR2 LQKENI. The CDR3 runs to 14 residues. V was shortened by 5 bases and J by 0 bases, with 10 bases between the two germline ends. In nucleotides, the CDR3 is TGTGCCAGCTCAGCCGACAGGATGAACACTGAAGCTTTCTTT. Protein product: CASSADRMNTEAFF.

The chain combines TRBV6-5 with TRBJ1-1; D is perhaps TRBD1 (6 bases). CDR1 MNHEY and CDR2 SVGAGI come from the germline V gene. V lost 0 bases, J lost 0 bases, and 11 bases lay in between. CDR3 size: 16 residues. CDR3 amino acids: CASSYSAGGMNTEAFF. DNA for the CDR3: TGTGCCAGCAGTTACTCCGCGGGGGGCATGAACACTGAAGCTTTCTTT.

This chain links TRBV29-1 with TRBJ2-1; D not resolved. Germline CDR1 is SQVTM and CDR2 is ANQGSEA. Trimming shortened V by 7 bases and J by 6 bases, and 7 bases separated the two germline ends. The CDR3 has 10 amino acids. CDR3 sequence (DNA): TGCAGCGGGGGTCTCAATGAGCAGTTCTTC. It is translated as CSGGLNEQFF.

A remark on this clone: This CDR3 is also generated by other DNA sequences in the sample. The genes are TRBV19 and TRBJ2-1, with 12 bases fitting TRBD2. Trimming at V came to 3 bases and at J to 1 base, leaving 4 bases not matched to a gene. CDR3 length equals 17 residues. Germline-derived CDR1 and CDR2 are LNHDA and SQIVND (reference sequence). For the CDR3, the DNA is TGTGCCAGTAGTATTCTAGCGGGAGGGTTATCCTACAATGAGCAGTTCTTC. This codes for CASSILAGGLSYNEQFF.

This chain uses TRBV28 with TRBJ1-4; TRBD1 might be the D (5 bases). Germline-derived CDR1 and CDR2 are MDHEN and SYDVKM. The V and J ends lost 5 bases and 2 bases respectively, with 15 bases between them. This CDR3 comprises 16 residues. CDR3 bases: TGTGCCAGCAGTCCGGGACGGGGGACCACTAATGAAAAACTGTTTTTT. Protein sequence: CASSPGRGTTNEKLFF.

The rearrangement joins TRBV4-2 to TRBJ2-4, with a possible D match to TRBD1 (6 bases). V lost 1 base to trimming and J lost 6 bases, with 7 bases between them. Germline V gene sequence: CDR1 LGHNA, CDR2 YNFKEQ. The CDR3 contains 13 residues. The DNA of the CDR3 is TGTGCCAGCAGCCAAGGGACAGCAAACATTCAGTACTTC. This codes for CASSQGTANIQYF.

This clone was picked up a small number of times. The V and J genes are TRBV5-1 and TRBJ2-2; weak D call: TRBD1 (6 bases). The CDR3 loop spans 15 amino acids. CDR1 is SGHRS, CDR2 YFSETQ, per germline. V gave up 2 bases and J gave up 1 base, with 9 bases separating them. CDR3 bases: TGCGCCAGCAGCTTTGCCAGGGGGAACACCGGGGAGCTGTTTTTT. It specifies CASSFARGNTGELFF.

CDR3 nucleotides: TGTGCCACCAGCAGAGATCACGGCCGAGACACTGAAGCTTTCTTT. This gives the protein CATSRDHGRDTEAFF. The chain employs TRBV15 and TRBJ1-1; D call uncertain. The germline gives CDR1 LNHNV, CDR2 YYDKDF (reference sequence). Trimming took 0 bases from V and 3 from J, leaving 11 bases between them. CDR3 length equals 15 residues.

On this clone itself: Distinct nucleotide sequences in the sample also encode this CDR3. This chain connects TRBV28 to TRBJ2-3; D is unclear. V dropped 3 bases and J dropped 1 base, with 5 bases sitting between them. CDR1 is MDHEN and CDR2 is SYDVKM in the germline V gene. There are 13 residues in the CDR3. The CDR3 DNA sequence: TGTGCCAGCAGTTTGTCGGGCACAGATACGCAGTATTTT. Protein sequence: CASSLSGTDTQYF. The variable domain in full, with the rest retrieved from reference TRBV28 and TRBJ2-3, is DVKVTQSSRYLVKRTGEKVFLECVQDMDHENMFWYRQDPGLGLRLIYFSYDVKMKEKGDIPEGYSVSREKKERFSLILESASTNQTSMYLCASSLSGTDTQYFGPGTRLTVL.

The V and J genes are TRBV7-2 and TRBJ2-2; TRBD1 might be the D (5 bases). CDR3 size: 15 residues. Germline lookup yields CDR1 SGHTA and CDR2 FQGNSA. The V and J ends lost 5 bases and 1 base respectively, with 11 bases between them. This chain's CDR3 is CASSPRRGNTGELFF. The CDR3 DNA follows: TGTGCCAGCAGCCCGCGTAGGGGGAACACCGGGGAGCTGTTTTTT.

This clone has a handful of counts. The J gene is TRBJ2-6, the V gene TRBV2; the D is unclear. V gave up 4 bases and J gave up 3 bases, with 10 bases separating them. The CDR3 runs 15 residues. CDR1 and CDR2 (germline): SNHLY, FYNNEI. CDR3 in DNA: TGTGCCAGCAGTGGATACTCCCTTGGGGCCAACGTCCTGACTTTC. This encodes CASSGYSLGANVLTF.

The V call is TRBV11-2, the J call TRBJ2-3; D gene uncertain. The V and J ends lost 0 bases and 0 bases respectively, with 7 bases between them. The CDR3 is made up of 15 amino acids. The germline gives CDR1 SGHAT, CDR2 FQNNGV. The CDR3: CASSLDNASTDTQYF. The CDR3 DNA follows: TGTGCCAGCAGCTTAGACAACGCTAGCACAGATACGCAGTATTTT.

V usage is TRBV19 and J usage is TRBJ2-1; 11 positions match TRBD2. V lost 8 bases to trimming and J lost 0 bases; unmatched junction nucleotides: 24. This CDR3 comprises 22 residues. Per germline, CDR1 LNHDA and CDR2 SQIVND (reference sequence). CDR3 residues: CASAPRDSQLAGVFVSYNEQFF. The CDR3 DNA sequence: TGTGCCAGTGCCCCCCGGGACAGTCAACTAGCGGGAGTTTTTGTCTCCTACAATGAGCAGTTCTTC. Full variable domain (outside the CDR3, taken from reference TRBV19 and TRBJ2-1): DGGITQSPKYLFRKEGQNVTLSCEQNLNHDAMYWYRQDPGQGLRLIYYSQIVNDFQKGDIAEGYSVSREKKESFPLTVTSAQKNPTAFYLCASAPRDSQLAGVFVSYNEQFFGPGTRLTVL.

In DNA, the CDR3 is TGTGCCAGTAATTTTTTGGGGGGTATTGAGCCCCAGCATTTT. Protein sequence: CASNFLGGIEPQHF. The chain employs TRBV19 and TRBJ1-5; possibly TRBD1 for D (5 bases). CDR1 and CDR2 (germline): LNHDA, SQIVND (reference sequence). The V and J ends lost 7 bases and 8 bases respectively, with 18 bases between them. The length of the CDR3 is 14 residues.

There are a few counts of this clone. This chain uses TRBV18 with TRBJ2-5; D is unresolved. V shed 3 bases and J shed 3 bases, with 8 bases lying between them. This CDR3 contains 13 residues. The germline gives CDR1 KGHSH, CDR2 LQKENI. Written as DNA, the CDR3 is TGTGCCAGCTCACCGATCCCAGAAGAGACCCAGTACTTC. This codes for CASSPIPEETQYF.

This chain connects TRBV5-4 to TRBJ2-5; the match to TRBD1 covers 8 bases. Germline trimming cut 3 bases from V and 9 bases from J; bases unmatched to any gene: 7. This CDR3 is built from 13 residues. Germline V CDR1 and CDR2: SGHNT, YYREEE (reference sequence). The CDR3 DNA reads as TGTGCCAGCAGCTCTGGACAGGGTTGGTCCCAGTACTTC. Its translation: CASSSGQGWSQYF.

The J gene is TRBJ2-7, the V gene TRBV5-1, with 12 bases lining up with TRBD2. The length of the CDR3 is 14 residues. J was trimmed by 8 bases and V by 3 bases; bases with no gene match: 6. CDR1 SGHRS and CDR2 YFSETQ come from the germline V gene. DNA for the CDR3: TGCGCCAGCAGCTCAGGACTAGCGGGAACCAAGCAGTACTTC. Translating it yields CASSSGLAGTKQYF.

This chain connects TRBV4-1 to TRBJ1-3; no clear D gene. The germline CDR1 and CDR2 sequences are MGHRA and YSYEKL. The CDR3 is 19 amino acids. The ends were cut back, 5 bases at V and 0 bases at J, with 23 bases in the middle. DNA of the CDR3: TGCGCCAGCAGCTACGGCGTCCAGTGGAGAATTAACTCTGGAAACACCATATATTTT. Translating it yields CASSYGVQWRINSGNTIYF.

This chain connects TRBV7-6 to TRBJ1-1; D might be TRBD1 (5 bases). The CDR3 has 16 amino acids. CDR1 and CDR2 (germline): SGHVS, FNYEAQ. Trimming cost V 0 bases and J 3 bases, with 14 bases left between them. DNA for the CDR3: TGTGCCAGCAGCTTAGCGACCCCGAGAGGGGACACTGAAGCTTTCTTT. Translating it yields CASSLATPRGDTEAFF.

V is TRBV19 and J is TRBJ2-1; 10 bases are a match to TRBD2. V shed 6 bases and J 6 bases; nucleotides not matched to a gene: 8. CDR1 and CDR2 (germline): LNHDA, SQIVND (reference sequence). This CDR3 is 15 amino acids long. CDR3 region: CASSTTSGESNEQFF. For the CDR3, the DNA is TGTGCCAGTAGCACCACTAGCGGGGAAAGCAATGAGCAGTTCTTC.

This clone has just a few counts. A much larger clone is a single base away; this may be a read error. Within the sample, other DNA sequences also encode this same CDR3. The rearrangement joins TRBV20-1 to TRBJ1-1; D is uncertain. Trimming took 3 bases from V and 1 from J, leaving 3 bases between them. The CDR3 has 11 residues. Looked up from germline, CDR1 is DFQATT and CDR2 is SNEGSKA (reference sequence). The CDR3 loop is CSARGNTEAFF. CDR3 coding DNA: TGCAGTGCTAGGGGGAACACTGAAGCTTTCTTT.

This chain uses TRBV2 with TRBJ2-1; D assignment may be TRBD1 or TRBD2 (6 bases each). With 3 bases removed from V and 8 bases from J, the gap between germline ends came to 23 bases. Per the germline V gene, CDR1 is SNHLY and CDR2 is FYNNEI. The CDR3 consists of 17 residues. Here the CDR3 reads CASSDGGSGAGGYEQFF. CDR3 nucleotide sequence: TGTGCCAGCAGTGATGGGGGATCGGGGGCCGGAGGATATGAGCAGTTCTTC. The full variable domain, completed using reference TRBV2 and TRBJ2-1, is EPEVTQTPSHQVTQMGQEVILRCVPISNHLYFYWYRQILGQKVEFLVSFYNNEISEKSEIFDDQFSVERPDGSNFTLKIRSTKLEDSAMYFCASSDGGSGAGGYEQFFGPGTRLTVL.

In this sample, this clone turned up a few times. The gene calls are TRBV20-1 and TRBJ2-1; no definite D call. The CDR3 spans 11 residues. The V end was cut by 6 bases, the J end by 6 bases, with 9 bases between. Looked up from germline, CDR1 is DFQATT and CDR2 is SNEGSKA (reference sequence). The chain's CDR3 is CSAVKRNEQFF. Written as DNA, the CDR3 is TGCAGTGCCGTCAAACGCAATGAGCAGTTCTTC.

This clone has a count of ten or more. The chain carries TRBV4-2 and TRBJ2-2; 12 bases fit TRBD2. The length of the CDR3 is 16 residues. With 2 bases clipped from V and 4 bases from J, the junction kept 2 bases outside the gene matches. The germline V gene encodes CDR1 LGHNA and CDR2 YNFKEQ. The CDR3 sequence is CASSQTTSGSTGELFF. In nucleotides, the CDR3 is TGTGCCAGCAGCCAAACGACTAGCGGGAGCACCGGGGAGCTGTTTTTT.

The chain has TRBV19 and TRBJ1-1, with unresolved D. The length of the CDR3 is 13 residues. CDR1 is LNHDA and CDR2 is SQIVND in the germline V gene (reference sequence). V lost 8 bases to trimming and J lost 1 base, with 11 bases between them. CDR3 coding DNA: TGTGCCAGTTGTCTAACTCCGAACACTGAAGCTTTCTTT. This sequence encodes CASCLTPNTEAFF.